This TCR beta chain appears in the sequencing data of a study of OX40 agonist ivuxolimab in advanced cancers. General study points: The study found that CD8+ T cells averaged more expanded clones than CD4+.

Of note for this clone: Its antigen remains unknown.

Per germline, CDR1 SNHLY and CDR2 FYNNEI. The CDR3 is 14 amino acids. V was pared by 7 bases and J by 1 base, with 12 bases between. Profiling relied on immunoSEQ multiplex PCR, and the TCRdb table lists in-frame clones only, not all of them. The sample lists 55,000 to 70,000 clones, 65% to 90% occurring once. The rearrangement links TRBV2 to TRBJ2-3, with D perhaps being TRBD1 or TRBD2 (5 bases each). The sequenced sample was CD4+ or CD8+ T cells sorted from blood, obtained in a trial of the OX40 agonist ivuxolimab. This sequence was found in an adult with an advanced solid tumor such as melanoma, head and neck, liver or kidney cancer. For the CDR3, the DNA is TGTGCCAGCACCGGCGTGGGGGGCACAGATACGCAGTATTTT. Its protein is CASTGVGGTDTQYF.